This is a list of T cell receptor beta chains from one sample in a study of Graves' ophthalmopathy and Graves' hyperthyroidism. TCRdb redid the calling of the multiplex PCR reads with MiXCR, one entry per CDR3 protein. The table records about 700,000 distinct CDR3 sequences, about 41% of them present only once. Input material: peripheral blood. The receptors originated from an adult man with Graves' ophthalmopathy. The CDR3 runs from the conserved cysteine through the conserved F or W. Fields, in order: CDR3 protein, CDR3 DNA, clone size, CDR3 length, D gene, J gene, V gene. The D gene is left open where the match is weak. Size is omitted from some rows. Given values are once, few, many or a class for expanded clones.

CASSRADVGEQYF TGTGCCAGCAGCAGGGCGGACGTGGGCGAGCAGTACTTC many 13 - TRBJ2-7 TRBV2
CASSLASGGNSPLHF TGTGCCAGCAGCTTAGCCTCAGGGGGGAATTCACCCCTCCACTTT many 15 TRBD1 TRBJ1-6 TRBV11-2
CAWRRTNQGYTF TGTGCCTGGAGGAGAACCAATCAAGGCTACACCTTC - 12 - TRBJ1-2 TRBV30
CASSLDGRGVHEQYF TGTGCCAGCAGCTTGGACGGGAGGGGGGTCCACGAGCAGTACTTC few 15 TRBD2 TRBJ2-7 TRBV7-8
CASSEGQGSGGYTF TGTGCCAGCAGTGAAGGACAGGGGTCGGGTGGCTACACCTTC - 14 TRBD1 TRBJ1-2 TRBV7-2
CASSLSGTGTEAFF TGTGCCAGCAGTTTATCCGGGACAGGCACTGAAGCTTTCTTT few 14 TRBD1 TRBJ1-1 TRBV12-3/TRBV12-4
CSGLSLSRDTEAFF TGCAGCGGACTCAGCCTCTCTAGGGACACTGAAGCTTTCTTT - 14 - TRBJ1-1 TRBV29-1
CSALSHRSDEQYF TGCAGTGCCCTCTCCCATAGGAGCGATGAGCAGTACTTC - 13 - TRBJ2-7 TRBV20-1
CASSYSRQKISSYNSPLHF TGTGCCAGCAGTTACTCCAGACAGAAAATTAGCTCCTATAATTCACCCCTCCACTTT - 19 - TRBJ1-6 TRBV6-6
CSARAINYRDRDLQETQYF TGCAGTGCTAGAGCGATAAATTACCGGGACAGGGACCTCCAAGAGACCCAGTACTTC few 19 TRBD1 TRBJ2-5 TRBV20-1
CASSQTGGFGTEAFF TGCGCCAGCAGCCAGACAGGGGGTTTCGGCACTGAAGCTTTCTTT once 15 TRBD1 TRBJ1-1 TRBV5-1
CASSFSDRGYETQYF TGTGCCAGCAGCTTCTCGGACAGGGGGTATGAGACCCAGTACTTC many 15 TRBD1 TRBJ2-5 TRBV7-6
CASSPPAGAEAFF TGTGCCAGCTCACCCCCTGCGGGGGCTGAAGCTTTCTTT - 13 - TRBJ1-1 TRBV25-1
CSVEALVYGYTF TGCAGCGTTGAAGCCTTAGTCTATGGCTACACCTTC many 12 - TRBJ1-2 TRBV29-1
CASSQGSGGGETQYF TGTGCCAGCAGCCAAGGGTCAGGGGGTGGAGAGACCCAGTACTTC few 15 TRBD1 TRBJ2-5 TRBV3-1
CASRRTGANEQYF TGTGCCAGCAGACGGACAGGGGCCAACGAGCAGTACTTC - 13 TRBD1 TRBJ2-7 TRBV6-5
CASSLGGRIDYGYTF TGTGCCAGCAGCTTGGGGGGCAGGATTGACTATGGCTACACCTTC many 15 - TRBJ1-2 TRBV5-8
CASSFAGTAHEKLFF TGTGCCAGCAGCTTCGCGGGGACAGCACATGAAAAACTGTTTTTT - 15 TRBD1 TRBJ1-4 TRBV7-9
CSARDEGVNTEAFF TGCAGTGCTAGAGATGAGGGGGTGAACACTGAAGCTTTCTTT many 14 - TRBJ1-1 TRBV20-1
CASSSLPHPYEQYF TGTGCCAGCAGTAGCCTCCCACACCCCTACGAGCAGTACTTC - 14 - TRBJ2-7 TRBV10-3
CASSQVLDTGELFF TGTGCCAGCAGCCAAGTACTAGACACCGGGGAGCTGTTTTTT many 14 - TRBJ2-2 TRBV14
CATSRGVDGTWGYEQYF TGTGCCACCAGCAGAGGGGTGGATGGGACATGGGGCTACGAGCAGTACTTC - 17 - TRBJ2-7 TRBV15
CASSLKTLYSGNTEAFF TGTGCCAGCAGTCTAAAGACTCTTTACTCCGGGAACACTGAAGCTTTCTTT - 17 - TRBJ1-1 TRBV12-3/TRBV12-4
CSARGAGVGETQYF TGCAGTGCTAGAGGGGCCGGGGTAGGAGAGACCCAGTACTTC many 14 - TRBJ2-5 TRBV20-1
CASGLVRGGGPQETQYF TGTGCTAGTGGTTTGGTACGGGGTGGCGGTCCCCAAGAGACCCAGTACTTC few 17 - TRBJ2-5 TRBV12-5
CSGEMLAGDVETQYF TGCAGCGGCGAAATGCTAGCGGGAGATGTAGAGACCCAGTACTTC many 15 TRBD2 TRBJ2-5 TRBV29-1